This T cell receptor beta chain emerged from a study of OX40 agonist ivuxolimab in advanced cancers. Overall study context: Across the patients, intravenous ivuxolimab was delivered every 2 weeks at 0.01 to 10 mg/kg. Those treated in dose escalation had hepatocellular carcinoma, melanoma, renal cell cancer or head and neck cancer. Around 40% of patients had received prior checkpoint inhibitor therapy.

This table comes from immunoSEQ multiplex PCR, and its TCRdb copy is limited to in-frame clones, with some not included. The sample has about 69,000 clones, roughly nine tenths seen once; the top ten hold about 0.29%. In germline, CDR1 is MDHEN, CDR2 SYDVKM. Trimming pared 3 bases from V and 5 bases from J, leaving 16 bases between. CDR3 size: 15 residues. The sequence was collected from an adult with an advanced solid tumor such as melanoma, head and neck, liver or kidney cancer. The material sequenced was CD4+ or CD8+ T cells sorted from blood, taken in a trial of the OX40 agonist ivuxolimab. The chain recombines TRBV28 with TRBJ1-2, with D maybe TRBD1 (6 bases). The CDR3 loop reads CASSLPQGYGYGYTF. In DNA, the CDR3 is TGTGCCAGCAGTTTGCCACAGGGCTATGGGTATGGCTACACCTTC.